The clone carrying this T cell receptor (beta chain) was observed many times. The antigen is undetermined. This specimen belongs to a study of regulatory T cells in long-lasting Graves disease. The study's findings and limits: Only a small sample size was used, which may have cut accuracy.

Germline V CDR1 and CDR2: SGHAT, FQDESV (reference sequence). The CDR3 totals 13 residues. The V end lost 2 bases, the J end lost 4 bases, and 8 bases lay between the germline ends. Building of the TCR beta libraries involved iRepertoire HTBI primers and Arm-PCR of CDR3 regions. TCRdb redid the calling of the multiplex PCR reads with MiXCR, one entry per CDR3 protein. The repertoire holds around 480,000 distinct CDR3 sequences, with roughly 15% as singletons. Time point denoted: newly diagnosed GD, antithyroid drugs for less than 3 months. Preparation of the TCR library used RNA extracted from PBMCs. In addition, the sample was reused for a study of T cells in Graves' hyperthyroidism and ophthalmopathy. This second report adds: Uncontrolled infection, other autoimmune disease, pregnancy or lactation disqualified patients from enrolment. In the first-round RT-PCR of the TCR CDR3, the HTBI primer set was used.

The receptor was derived from a man in his forties with Graves disease. Sequencing was performed on peripheral blood mononuclear cells (PBMCs), taken at new diagnosis, from a patient treated with antithyroid drugs. This chain joins TRBV11-1 and TRBJ2-5; no reliable D call. The CDR3 DNA follows: TGTGCCAGCAGCTTATTTGGAAGAGAGACCCAGTACTTC. Translating gives CASSLFGRETQYF.